Following are 21 T cell receptor beta chains from one sample sequenced in a study of blood T cell repertoires in COVID-19. Repertoires were generated with immunoSEQ multiplex PCR, while TCRdb's copy carries only in-frame clones and drops some. The repertoire has more than 200,000 clones, about four fifths of them found once; the top ten carry about 2.5%. Sequenced input: peripheral blood. The receptors come from a woman between 35 and 50 years old with active or convalescent COVID-19.

The chain joins TRBV18 to TRBJ2-5, with 9 positions matching TRBD1. Germline CDR1 KGHSH, CDR2 LQKENI. The length of the CDR3 is 15 residues. V lost 3 bases to trimming and J lost 3 bases; unmatched junction nucleotides: 5. The CDR3 sequence is CASSPTGTGKETQYF. The CDR3 bases are TGTGCCAGCTCACCGACCGGGACAGGGAAAGAGACCCAGTACTTC.

This clone was detected only a few times. This chain connects TRBV19 to TRBJ1-2; TRBD1 matches at 7 bases. Trimming took 3 bases from V and 1 from J; bases not matched to a gene: 5. The CDR3 has 15 amino acids. Germline CDR1 is LNHDA and CDR2 is SQIVND (reference sequence). CDR3 protein: CASSMQTGINYGYTF. The CDR3 region has the DNA TGTGCCAGTAGTATGCAGACAGGGATTAACTATGGCTACACCTTC.

The rearrangement links TRBV6-5 to TRBJ2-5, with 11 bases aligning to TRBD2. The length of the CDR3 is 15 residues. The V gene end was trimmed by 4 bases and the J gene end by 3 bases; junction bases not matched to a gene: 4. Germline CDR1 reads MNHEY; CDR2 reads SVGAGI. CDR3 amino acids: CASSSQLAGEETQYF. The CDR3 DNA is TGTGCCAGCAGTTCGCAACTAGCGGGGGAAGAGACCCAGTACTTC.

The chain employs TRBV28 and TRBJ1-1, with 10 bases aligning to TRBD1. The germline gives CDR1 MDHEN, CDR2 SYDVKM. Unmatched junction bases numbered 1, after V lost 6 bases and J lost 3 bases. CDR3 size: 13 residues. CDR3 residues: CASRGTGDTEAFF. In DNA, the CDR3 is TGTGCCAGCAGGGGGACAGGGGACACTGAAGCTTTCTTT. Complete variable domain (other parts from reference TRBV28 and TRBJ1-1): DVKVTQSSRYLVKRTGEKVFLECVQDMDHENMFWYRQDPGLGLRLIYFSYDVKMKEKGDIPEGYSVSREKKERFSLILESASTNQTSMYLCASRGTGDTEAFFGQGTRLTVV.

The chain combines TRBV7-9 with TRBJ2-5, with a tentative D call TRBD2 (6 bases). V was clipped by 6 bases and J by 2 bases, with 13 bases between them. Germline CDR1 SEHNR, CDR2 FQNEAQ (reference sequence). This CDR3 comprises 14 residues. In DNA form, the CDR3 reads TGTGCCAGCAGTGAGTTGGGGGGACAAGAGACCCAGTACTTC. Protein sequence: CASSELGGQETQYF.

This chain uses TRBV7-2 with TRBJ2-7; 11 nucleotides align to TRBD1. V shed 3 bases, J shed 7 bases, and the junction held 5 bases outside the gene matches. The length of the CDR3 is 14 residues. The germline V gene encodes CDR1 SGHTA and CDR2 FQGNSA. CDR3 protein: CASSLQDRGREQYF. The CDR3 DNA sequence: TGTGCCAGCAGCTTGCAGGACAGGGGGCGAGAGCAGTACTTC.

This clone was seen once. This chain links TRBV24-1 with TRBJ2-5; D remains ambiguous. Germline CDR1 reads KGHDR; CDR2 reads SFDVKD. The CDR3 has 12 residues. V lost 4 bases to trimming and J lost 1 base, with 3 bases between them. The CDR3 is CATSDSQETQYF. The CDR3 DNA reads TGTGCCACCAGTGACAGCCAAGAGACCCAGTACTTC.

This clone occurred a few times. The CDR3 region is CASSSGTGEGTDTQYF. The CDR3 nucleotides are TGTGCCAGCAGTTCCGGGACAGGGGAGGGGACAGATACGCAGTATTTT. V and J are TRBV28 and TRBJ2-3, with 10 positions matching TRBD1. This CDR3 contains 16 residues. After removal of 4 bases from V and 3 bases from J, the junction contained 7 bases not matched to a gene. Looked up from germline, CDR1 is MDHEN and CDR2 is SYDVKM.

DNA of the CDR3: TGTGCCAGCATCTTTGACCGGGTATGGGACTATGGCTACACCTTC. It yields the protein CASIFDRVWDYGYTF. The V call is TRBV2, the J call TRBJ1-2; D is unresolved. Trimming shortened V by 7 bases and J by 3 bases, and 18 bases separated the two germline ends. CDR3 length: 15 amino acids. Germline CDR1 and CDR2: SNHLY and FYNNEI.

V and J are TRBV4-1 and TRBJ1-5; D remains ambiguous. The CDR3 contains 15 residues. CDR1 and CDR2 from the germline V gene are MGHRA and YSYEKL. With 1 base removed from V and 5 bases from J, the gap between germline ends came to 12 bases. CDR3 loop: CASSQVGQRHQPQHF. The CDR3 DNA is TGCGCCAGCAGCCAAGTGGGCCAAAGGCATCAGCCCCAGCATTTT.

The DNA for the CDR3 is TGCGCCAGCAGCCAAGCCTTACTGACTGTAACTGAAGCTTTCTTT. Translated: CASSQALLTVTEAFF. The chain recombines TRBV4-1 with TRBJ1-1, with D hard to call. The CDR3 covers 15 residues. Trimming left V 1 base short and J 5 bases short, with 14 bases between. From germline, CDR1 is MGHRA and CDR2 YSYEKL.

J is TRBJ1-4 and V is TRBV19, with TRBD1 identical over 8 bases. This CDR3 has 15 residues. V gave up 4 bases and J gave up 3 bases; unmatched junction bases: 4. Germline lookup yields CDR1 LNHDA and CDR2 SQIVND (reference sequence). The CDR3 DNA sequence: TGTGCCAGTAGTACAGGACAGGGCCCTAATGAAAAACTGTTTTTT. This gives the protein CASSTGQGPNEKLFF.

In its sample, this clone was seen many times. J is TRBJ1-2 and V is TRBV3-1 (or the pseudogene TRBV3-2); TRBD1 matches 9 bases. After removal of 5 bases from V and 8 bases from J, the junction contained 3 bases not matched to a gene. There are 12 residues in the CDR3. Germline V gene data show CDR1 as LGHDT and CDR2 as YNNKEL (reference sequence). CDR3 sequence: CASSGTGGGYTF. CDR3 nucleotide sequence: TGTGCCAGCAGCGGAACAGGGGGCGGCTACACCTTC.

This clone appeared a single time. The rearrangement links TRBV5-3 to TRBJ1-5; 9 nucleotides match TRBD1. TRBV5-3 is noted as an ORF with a role that remains uncertain. V lost 4 bases and J lost 2; bases outside the gene matches: 19. The CDR3 totals 20 residues. The CDR3 loop reads CARSMSVYRGQDLCNQPQHF. The CDR3 bases are TGTGCCAGAAGCATGAGCGTTTACAGGGGGCAGGACTTATGCAATCAGCCCCAGCATTTT.

Turning to this clone: This may be a read error, as it is one base from a much larger clone. The J gene is TRBJ1-3, the V gene TRBV3-1 (or the pseudogene TRBV3-2); 7 bases align to TRBD1. The CDR3 has 14 residues. The trim removed 3 bases at V and 1 base at J, leaving 0 bases unmatched. Per germline, CDR1 LGHDT and CDR2 YNNKEL (reference sequence). Here the CDR3 reads CASSQDRSGNTIYF. The CDR3 region has the DNA TGTGCCAGCAGCCAGGACAGGTCTGGAAACACCATATATTTT.

The chain has TRBV10-1 and TRBJ2-3, with 9 positions matching TRBD2. Germline-derived CDR1 and CDR2 are WNHNN and SYGVQD (reference sequence). The CDR3 is 15 amino acids. V lost 0 bases, J lost 4 bases, and 2 bases stayed unmatched. CDR3 sequence: CASSESLAGADTQYF. As DNA, the CDR3 is TGCGCCAGCAGTGAGTCCTTAGCGGGAGCAGATACGCAGTATTTT.

The chain carries TRBV12-3 or TRBV12-4 and TRBJ1-2, with D possibly being TRBD1 (6 bases). The CDR3 has 13 amino acids. Trimming left V 8 bases short and J 8 bases short, with 18 bases between. The CDR3 loop is CASETGGLGGYTF. The DNA of the CDR3 is TGTGCCAGCGAGACGGGGGGCCTGGGGGGCTACACCTTC.

V and J are TRBV25-1 and TRBJ1-2; weak D call: TRBD1 (6 bases). The CDR3 extends over 13 amino acids. Trimming stripped 3 bases from V and 4 bases from J, with 9 bases between. Germline V CDR1 and CDR2: MGHDK, SYGVNS. CDR3 loop: CASSDRGFYGYTF. The CDR3 region has the DNA TGTGCCAGCAGTGACAGGGGTTTCTATGGCTACACCTTC.

The chain combines TRBV30 with TRBJ1-6; D is unclear. Deletions cut 0 bases from V and 0 bases from J, with 6 bases between. CDR3 length: 15 amino acids. Germline values: CDR1 GTSNPN, CDR2 SVGIG (reference sequence). CDR3 region: CAWSVPSSYNSPLHF. DNA for the CDR3: TGTGCCTGGAGTGTGCCGAGCTCCTATAATTCACCCCTCCACTTT.

The V call is TRBV7-2, the J call TRBJ1-2, with D maybe TRBD1 (6 bases). This CDR3 contains 15 residues. Between the trimmed V and J ends, which lost 1 base and 4 bases, there was a span of 13 bases. Per germline, CDR1 SGHTA and CDR2 FQGNSA. As DNA, the CDR3 is TGTGCCAGCAGCTTAGATGGGACAATGAGCTATGGCTACACCTTC. It encodes CASSLDGTMSYGYTF.

This rearrangement joins TRBV6-1 to TRBJ1-1; D not resolved. Germline CDR1 MNHNS, CDR2 SASEGT. The CDR3 consists of 14 residues. The V and J ends lost 1 base and 3 bases respectively, with 9 bases between them. CDR3 loop: CASSEVAGDTEAFF. The CDR3 region has the DNA TGTGCCAGCAGTGAAGTTGCGGGAGACACTGAAGCTTTCTTT.